This paragraph reports one T cell receptor (beta chain). The sample is drawn from a study of blood T cell repertoires in COVID-19. Study as a whole: Sample material is recorded as cDNA or gDNA derived from T cells, B-cell-depleted T cells, or PBMCs.

TCRdb keeps only in-frame clones here, not all; method: immunoSEQ multiplex PCR. The sample contains over 30,000 clones, more than 70% of which appear only once. The origin of this receptor is a human donor in a cohort sampled during active COVID-19. Sequencing input: peripheral blood.

CDR3 region: CASSLGQGALYEQYF. The DNA of the CDR3 is TGCGCCAGCAGCTTGGGACAGGGGGCGCTTTACGAGCAGTACTTC. The gene calls are TRBV5-1 and TRBJ2-7; TRBD1 agrees at 10 bases. Looked up from germline, CDR1 is SGHRS and CDR2 is YFSETQ. Germline trimming cut 0 bases from V and 4 bases from J; bases unmatched to any gene: 4. This CDR3 has 15 amino acids. Using reference TRBV5-1 and TRBJ2-7 for the parts outside the CDR3, the full variable domain is KAGVTQTPRYLIKTRGQQVTLSCSPISGHRSVSWYQQTPGQGLQFLFEYFSETQRNKGNFPGRFSGRQFSNSRSEMNVSTLELGDSALYLCASSLGQGALYEQYFGPGTRLTVT.